The 6 T cell receptor beta chains in this list originate from one sample, sequenced in a study of T cell repertoires in cytomegalovirus infection. These TCRs' antigens remain unknown. TCRdb passed the reads through MiXCR, listing each CDR3 protein once. Of roughly 80,000 distinct CDR3 sequences listed, approximately 42% are singletons. Specimen: CD8+ T cells from cultured PBMCs, collected from culture after CMV antigen stimulation. The receptor source for this set is a human donor in good health (CMV status not recorded). Some clones in this sample may be carry-over from other donors' samples.

The genes are TRBV4-1 and TRBJ2-4; the match to TRBD2 covers 10 bases. This CDR3 region has 17 residues. V shed 1 base and J 5 bases; nucleotides not matched to a gene: 8. Per the germline V gene, CDR1 is MGHRA and CDR2 is YSYEKL. The CDR3 protein is CASSQVAGGVGENIQYF. CDR3 coding DNA: TGCGCCAGCAGCCAAGTAGCGGGGGGTGTGGGCGAAAACATTCAGTACTTC.

The gene calls are TRBV7-9 and TRBJ2-3, with D hard to call. The germline CDR1 and CDR2 sequences are SEHNR and FQNEAQ (reference sequence). The V end lost 4 bases, the J end lost 4 bases, and 9 bases lay between the germline ends. The CDR3 is made up of 13 amino acids. This CDR3 reads CASSSLPPDTQYF. The CDR3 nucleotides are TGTGCCAGCAGCTCGTTGCCGCCAGATACGCAGTATTTT.

This rearrangement joins TRBV6-5 to TRBJ1-2; 9 bases match TRBD1. From germline, CDR1 is MNHEY and CDR2 SVGAGI. This CDR3 has 15 residues. V was clipped by 5 bases and J by 4 bases; unmatched bases: 8. CDR3 in amino acids: CASSGIQGASYGYTF. The CDR3 DNA sequence: TGTGCCAGCAGTGGCATACAGGGGGCGAGCTATGGCTACACCTTC.

This clonotype was detected many times. The chain uses TRBV7-6 and TRBJ2-3; perhaps TRBD2 as D (7 bases). The V gene's germline CDR1 is SGHVS and CDR2 FNYEAQ. V dropped 0 bases and J dropped 2 bases, with 12 bases sitting between them. This CDR3 has 16 amino acids. In DNA form, the CDR3 reads TGTGCCAGCAGCTTAGCGGGGGGGCAACCCACAGATACGCAGTATTTT. Encoded protein: CASSLAGGQPTDTQYF.

This clonotype has more than one count but fewer than ten. CDR3 nucleotides: TGTGCCAGCAGCTACCAACAGGGAGAAAATGAGCAGTTCTTC. Encoded protein: CASSYQQGENEQFF. This rearrangement joins TRBV11-1 to TRBJ2-1; D may be TRBD1 (6 bases). V was shortened by 4 bases and J by 7 bases, with 14 bases between the two germline ends. Germline loops: CDR1 SGHAT, CDR2 FQDESV (reference sequence). This CDR3 is 14 amino acids long.

V is TRBV12-3 or TRBV12-4 and J is TRBJ2-5; D is unclear. This CDR3 has 16 residues. V was pared by 3 bases and J by 2 bases, with 16 bases between. For the CDR3, the DNA is TGTGCCAGCAGTTTTGGCAGCCTAGGGTGGCAAGAGACCCAGTACTTC. Its translation is CASSFGSLGWQETQYF.